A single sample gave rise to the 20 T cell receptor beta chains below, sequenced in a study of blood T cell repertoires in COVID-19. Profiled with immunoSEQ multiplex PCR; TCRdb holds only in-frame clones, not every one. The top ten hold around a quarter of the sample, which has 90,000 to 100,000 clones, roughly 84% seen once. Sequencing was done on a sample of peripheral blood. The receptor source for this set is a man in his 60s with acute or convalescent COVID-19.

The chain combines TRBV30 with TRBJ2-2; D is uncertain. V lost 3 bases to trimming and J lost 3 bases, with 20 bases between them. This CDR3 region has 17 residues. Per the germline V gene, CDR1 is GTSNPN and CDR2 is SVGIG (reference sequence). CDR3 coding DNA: TGTGCCTGGAGCGTAACTCCGGGTTCCTGGGACACCGGGGAGCTGTTTTTT. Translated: CAWSVTPGSWDTGELFF.

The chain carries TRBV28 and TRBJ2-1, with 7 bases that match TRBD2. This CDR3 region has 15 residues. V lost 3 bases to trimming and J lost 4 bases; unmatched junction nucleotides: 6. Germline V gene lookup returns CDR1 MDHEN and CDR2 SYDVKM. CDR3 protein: CASSFYGGIYNEQFF. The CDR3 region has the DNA TGTGCCAGCAGTTTTTACGGGGGGATATACAATGAGCAGTTCTTC.

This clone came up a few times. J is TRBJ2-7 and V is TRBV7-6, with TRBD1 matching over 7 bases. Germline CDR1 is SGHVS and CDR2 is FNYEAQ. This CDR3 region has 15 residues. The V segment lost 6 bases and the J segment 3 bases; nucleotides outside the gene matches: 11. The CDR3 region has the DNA TGTGCCAGCAGGACAACAGGGGATTCAAACTACGAGCAGTACTTC. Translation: CASRTTGDSNYEQYF.

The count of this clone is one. The CDR3 here is CASSLFLGSGANVLTF. The CDR3 DNA follows: TGTGCCAGCAGCTTATTCCTCGGCTCTGGGGCCAACGTCCTGACTTTC. J is TRBJ2-6 and V is TRBV7-9, with D unresolved. Trimming left V 2 bases short and J 0 bases short, with 8 bases between. The CDR3 runs to 16 residues. Germline CDR1 reads SEHNR; CDR2 reads FQNEAQ (reference sequence).

Written as DNA, the CDR3 is TGCGCCAGCAGACCCACTCGGGGGGGCTCAGGGGCCAACGTCCTGACTTTC. It yields the protein CASRPTRGGSGANVLTF. The chain carries TRBV23-1 and TRBJ2-6; 8 bases agree with TRBD2. TRBV23-1 is given ORF status, its function remaining uncertain. Germline trimming cut 6 bases from V and 4 bases from J; bases unmatched to any gene: 11. The CDR3 loop spans 17 amino acids.

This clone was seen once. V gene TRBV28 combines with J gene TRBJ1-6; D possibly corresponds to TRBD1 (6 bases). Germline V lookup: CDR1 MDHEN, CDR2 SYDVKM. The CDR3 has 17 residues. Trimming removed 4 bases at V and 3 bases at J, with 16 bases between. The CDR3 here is CASSSLDGQFYNSPLHF. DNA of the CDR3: TGTGCCAGCAGTTCCCTTGACGGACAGTTCTATAATTCACCCCTCCACTTT.

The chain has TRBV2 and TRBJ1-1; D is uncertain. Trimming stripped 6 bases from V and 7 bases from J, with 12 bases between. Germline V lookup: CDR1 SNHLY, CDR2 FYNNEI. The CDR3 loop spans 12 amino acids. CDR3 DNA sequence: TGTGCCAGCAGCCGCGGAGCTAGTGAAGCTTTCTTT. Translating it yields CASSRGASEAFF. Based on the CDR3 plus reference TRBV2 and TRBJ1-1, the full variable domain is EPEVTQTPSHQVTQMGQEVILRCVPISNHLYFYWYRQILGQKVEFLVSFYNNEISEKSEIFDDQFSVERPDGSNFTLKIRSTKLEDSAMYFCASSRGASEAFFGQGTRLTVV.

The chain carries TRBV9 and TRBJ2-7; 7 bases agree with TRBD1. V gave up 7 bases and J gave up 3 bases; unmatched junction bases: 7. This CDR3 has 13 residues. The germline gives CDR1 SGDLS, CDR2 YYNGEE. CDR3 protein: CASSGTAGYEQYV. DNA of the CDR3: TGTGCCAGCTCTGGGACAGCCGGCTACGAGCAGTACGTC.

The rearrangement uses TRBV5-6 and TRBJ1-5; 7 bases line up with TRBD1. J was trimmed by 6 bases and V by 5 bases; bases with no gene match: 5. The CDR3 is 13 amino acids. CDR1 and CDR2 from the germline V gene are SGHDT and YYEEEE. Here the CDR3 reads CASSSGTAQPQHF. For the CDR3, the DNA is TGTGCCAGCAGTTCCGGGACAGCTCAGCCCCAGCATTTT.

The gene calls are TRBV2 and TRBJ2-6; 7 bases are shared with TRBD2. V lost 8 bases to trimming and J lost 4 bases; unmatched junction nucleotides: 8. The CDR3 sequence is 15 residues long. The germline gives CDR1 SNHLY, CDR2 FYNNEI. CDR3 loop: CASLMGGAGANVLTF. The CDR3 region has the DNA TGTGCCAGCCTCATGGGAGGGGCGGGGGCCAACGTCCTGACTTTC.

The CDR3 sequence is CASRAWTGGSYGYTF. The CDR3 nucleotides are TGTGCCAGCAGAGCATGGACAGGGGGCTCCTATGGCTACACCTTC. The rearrangement joins TRBV6-5 to TRBJ1-2; TRBD1 agrees at 11 bases. Trimming removed 6 bases from V and 4 bases from J; junction bases left unmatched: 7. Germline V gene sequence: CDR1 MNHEY, CDR2 SVGAGI. The CDR3 runs 15 residues.

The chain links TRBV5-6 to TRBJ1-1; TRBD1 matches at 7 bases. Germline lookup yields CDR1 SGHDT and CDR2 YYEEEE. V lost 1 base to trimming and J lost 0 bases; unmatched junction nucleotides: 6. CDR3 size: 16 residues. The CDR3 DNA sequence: TGTGCCAGCAGCTTGAGGACAGGACTTTTGAACACTGAAGCTTTCTTT. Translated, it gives CASSLRTGLLNTEAFF.

The CDR3 nucleotides read TGTGCCAGCAGTCTAAATAGCAATCAGCCCCAGCATTTT. Protein sequence: CASSLNSNQPQHF. This chain links TRBV28 with TRBJ1-5; D remains unclear. Germline values: CDR1 MDHEN, CDR2 SYDVKM. This CDR3 spans 13 amino acids. Trimming took off 5 bases at V and 0 bases at J, with 5 bases between the two ends. Full variable domain (outside the CDR3, taken from reference TRBV28 and TRBJ1-5): DVKVTQSSRYLVKRTGEKVFLECVQDMDHENMFWYRQDPGLGLRLIYFSYDVKMKEKGDIPEGYSVSREKKERFSLILESASTNQTSMYLCASSLNSNQPQHFGDGTRLSIL.

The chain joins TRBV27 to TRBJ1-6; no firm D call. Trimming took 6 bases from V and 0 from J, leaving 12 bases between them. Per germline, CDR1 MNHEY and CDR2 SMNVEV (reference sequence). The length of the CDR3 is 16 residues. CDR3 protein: CASRQLQSSYNSPLHF. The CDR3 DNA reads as TGTGCCAGCAGACAGCTACAGAGCTCCTATAATTCACCCCTCCACTTT.

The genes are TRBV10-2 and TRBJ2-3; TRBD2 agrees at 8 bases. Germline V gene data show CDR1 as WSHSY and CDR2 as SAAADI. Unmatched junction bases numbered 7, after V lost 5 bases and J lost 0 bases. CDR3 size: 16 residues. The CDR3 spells CASSHLAGTSTDTQYF. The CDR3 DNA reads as TGCGCCAGCAGTCATTTAGCGGGGACTAGCACAGATACGCAGTATTTT.

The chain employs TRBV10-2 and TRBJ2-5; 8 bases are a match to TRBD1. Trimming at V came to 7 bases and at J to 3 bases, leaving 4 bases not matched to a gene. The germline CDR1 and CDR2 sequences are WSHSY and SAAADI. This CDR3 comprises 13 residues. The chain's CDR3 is CASTPDREETQYF. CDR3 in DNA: TGCGCCAGCACCCCGGACAGGGAAGAGACCCAGTACTTC.

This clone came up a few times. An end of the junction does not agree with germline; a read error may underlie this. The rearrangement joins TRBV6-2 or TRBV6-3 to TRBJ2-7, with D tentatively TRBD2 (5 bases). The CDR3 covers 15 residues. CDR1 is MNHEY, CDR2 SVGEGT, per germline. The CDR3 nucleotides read TGTGCCAGCAGCTACTCCGGACCCGCGGGCTACGAGCAGTACTTC. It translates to CASSYSGPAGYEQYF.

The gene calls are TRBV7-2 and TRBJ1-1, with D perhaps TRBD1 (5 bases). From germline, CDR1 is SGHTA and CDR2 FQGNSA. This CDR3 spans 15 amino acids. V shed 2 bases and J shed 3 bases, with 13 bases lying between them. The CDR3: CASSLNVGGYTEAFF. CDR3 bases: TGTGCCAGCAGCTTAAATGTGGGGGGATACACTGAAGCTTTCTTT.

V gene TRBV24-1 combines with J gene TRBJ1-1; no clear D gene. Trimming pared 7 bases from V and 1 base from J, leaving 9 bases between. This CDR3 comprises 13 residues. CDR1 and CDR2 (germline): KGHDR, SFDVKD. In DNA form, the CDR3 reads TGTGCCACCAGGCGGGGAGGGAACACTGAAGCTTTCTTT. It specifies CATRRGGNTEAFF.

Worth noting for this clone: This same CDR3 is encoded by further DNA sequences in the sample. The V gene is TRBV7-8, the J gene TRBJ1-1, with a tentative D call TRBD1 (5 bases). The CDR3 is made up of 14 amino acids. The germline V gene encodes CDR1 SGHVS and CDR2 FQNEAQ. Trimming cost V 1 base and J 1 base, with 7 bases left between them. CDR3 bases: TGTGCCAGCAGCTTAGTGCAGGGGAACACTGAAGCTTTCTTT. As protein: CASSLVQGNTEAFF. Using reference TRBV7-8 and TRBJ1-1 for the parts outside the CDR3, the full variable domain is GAGVSQSPRYKVAKRGQDVALRCDPISGHVSLFWYQQALGQGPEFLTYFQNEAQLDKSGLPSDRFFAERPEGSVSTLKIQRTQQEDSAVYLCASSLVQGNTEAFFGQGTRLTVV.